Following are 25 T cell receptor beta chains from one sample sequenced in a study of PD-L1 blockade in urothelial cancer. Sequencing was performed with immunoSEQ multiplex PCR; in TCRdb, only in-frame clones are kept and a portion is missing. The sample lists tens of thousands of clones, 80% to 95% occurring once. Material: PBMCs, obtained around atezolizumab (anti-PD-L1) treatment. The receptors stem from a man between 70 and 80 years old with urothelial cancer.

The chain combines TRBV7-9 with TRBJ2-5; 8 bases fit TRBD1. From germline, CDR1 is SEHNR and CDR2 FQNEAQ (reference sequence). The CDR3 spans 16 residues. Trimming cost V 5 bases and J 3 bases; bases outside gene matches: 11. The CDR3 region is CASSLRTGKLEETQYF. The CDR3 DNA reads TGTGCCAGCAGCCTACGGACAGGGAAGTTGGAAGAGACCCAGTACTTC.

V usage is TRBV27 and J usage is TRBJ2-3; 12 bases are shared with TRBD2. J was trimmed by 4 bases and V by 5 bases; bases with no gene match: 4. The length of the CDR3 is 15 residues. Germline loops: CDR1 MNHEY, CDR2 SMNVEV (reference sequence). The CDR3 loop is CASSLLAGGPDTQYF. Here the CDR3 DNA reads TGTGCCAGCAGTCTACTAGCGGGAGGCCCAGATACGCAGTATTTT.

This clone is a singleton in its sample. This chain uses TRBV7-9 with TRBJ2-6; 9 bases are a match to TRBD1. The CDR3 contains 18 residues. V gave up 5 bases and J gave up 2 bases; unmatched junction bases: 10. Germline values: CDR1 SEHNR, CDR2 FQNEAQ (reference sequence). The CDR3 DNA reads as TGTGCCAGCAGCCAATCCGGACAGGGGAGGGCTGGGGCCAACGTCCTGACTTTC. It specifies CASSQSGQGRAGANVLTF. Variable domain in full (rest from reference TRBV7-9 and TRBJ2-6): DTGVSQNPRHKITKRGQNVTFRCDPISEHNRLYWYRQTLGQGPEFLTYFQNEAQLEKSRLLSDRFSAERPKGSFSTLEIQRTEQGDSAMYLCASSQSGQGRAGANVLTFGAGSRLTVL.

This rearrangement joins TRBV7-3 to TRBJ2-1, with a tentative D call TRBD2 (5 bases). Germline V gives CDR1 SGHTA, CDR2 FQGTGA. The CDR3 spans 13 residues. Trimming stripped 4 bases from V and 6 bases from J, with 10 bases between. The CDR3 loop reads CASSSQLGNEQFF. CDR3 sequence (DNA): TGTGCCAGCAGCTCCCAACTAGGCAATGAGCAGTTCTTC.

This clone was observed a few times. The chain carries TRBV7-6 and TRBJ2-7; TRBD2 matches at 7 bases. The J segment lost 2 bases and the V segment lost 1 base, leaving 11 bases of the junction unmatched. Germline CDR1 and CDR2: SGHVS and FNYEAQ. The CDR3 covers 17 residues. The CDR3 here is CASSLEVFGEGAYEQYF. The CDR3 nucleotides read TGTGCCAGCAGCTTAGAGGTTTTCGGGGAGGGAGCCTACGAGCAGTACTTC.

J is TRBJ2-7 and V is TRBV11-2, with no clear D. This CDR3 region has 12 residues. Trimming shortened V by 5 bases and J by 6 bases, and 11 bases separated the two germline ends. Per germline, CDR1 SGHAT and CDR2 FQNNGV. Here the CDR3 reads CASSPFVSEQYF. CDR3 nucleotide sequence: TGTGCCAGCAGCCCTTTTGTCTCCGAGCAGTACTTC.

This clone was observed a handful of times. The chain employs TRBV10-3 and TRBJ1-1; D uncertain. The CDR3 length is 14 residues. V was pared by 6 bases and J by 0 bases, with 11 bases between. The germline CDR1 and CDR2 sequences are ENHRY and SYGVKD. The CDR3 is CAIRTSTVNTEAFF. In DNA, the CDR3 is TGTGCCATCAGGACAAGTACAGTGAACACTGAAGCTTTCTTT.

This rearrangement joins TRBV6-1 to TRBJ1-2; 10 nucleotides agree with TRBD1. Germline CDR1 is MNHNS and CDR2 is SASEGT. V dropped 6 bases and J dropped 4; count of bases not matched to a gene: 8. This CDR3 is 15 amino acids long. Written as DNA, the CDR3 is TGTGCCAGCAGCTCGGACAGGGGGTATGGCTATGGCTACACCTTC. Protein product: CASSSDRGYGYGYTF.

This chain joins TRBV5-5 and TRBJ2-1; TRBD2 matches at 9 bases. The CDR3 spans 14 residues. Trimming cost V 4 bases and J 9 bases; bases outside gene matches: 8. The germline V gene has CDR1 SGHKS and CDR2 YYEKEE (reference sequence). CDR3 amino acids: CASSRLGTSSEQFF. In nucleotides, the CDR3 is TGTGCCAGCAGCCGACTAGGGACTAGCAGTGAGCAGTTCTTC. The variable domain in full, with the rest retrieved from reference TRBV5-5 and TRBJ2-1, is DAGVTQSPTHLIKTRGQQVTLRCSPISGHKSVSWYQQVLGQGPQFIFQYYEKEERGRGNFPDRFSARQFPNYSSELNVNALLLGDSALYLCASSRLGTSSEQFFGPGTRLTVL.

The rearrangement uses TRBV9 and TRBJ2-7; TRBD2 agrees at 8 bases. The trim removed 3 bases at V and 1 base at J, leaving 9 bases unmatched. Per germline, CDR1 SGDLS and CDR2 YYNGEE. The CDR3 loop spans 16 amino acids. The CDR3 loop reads CASSGPGTRESYEQYF. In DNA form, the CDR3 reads TGTGCCAGCAGCGGACCCGGGACTAGGGAGTCCTACGAGCAGTACTTC.

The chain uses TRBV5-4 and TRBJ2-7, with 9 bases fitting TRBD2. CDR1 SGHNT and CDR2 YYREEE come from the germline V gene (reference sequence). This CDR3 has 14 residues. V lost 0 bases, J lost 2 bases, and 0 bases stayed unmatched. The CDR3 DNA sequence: TGTGCCAGCAGCTTGGGCGGGAGGGCCTACGAGCAGTACTTC. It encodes CASSLGGRAYEQYF.

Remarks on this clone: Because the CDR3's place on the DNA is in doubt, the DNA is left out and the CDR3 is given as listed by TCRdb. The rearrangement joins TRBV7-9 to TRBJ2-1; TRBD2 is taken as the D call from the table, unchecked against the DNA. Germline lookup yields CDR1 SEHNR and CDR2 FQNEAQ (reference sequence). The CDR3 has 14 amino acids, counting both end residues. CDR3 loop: CASSWARGAGGEFF.

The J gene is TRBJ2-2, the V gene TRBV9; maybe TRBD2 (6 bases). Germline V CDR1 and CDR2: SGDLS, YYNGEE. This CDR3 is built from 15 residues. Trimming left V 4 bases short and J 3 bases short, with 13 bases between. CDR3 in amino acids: CASSFGSGDTGELFF. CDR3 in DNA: TGTGCCAGCAGCTTCGGGAGCGGAGACACCGGGGAGCTGTTTTTT.

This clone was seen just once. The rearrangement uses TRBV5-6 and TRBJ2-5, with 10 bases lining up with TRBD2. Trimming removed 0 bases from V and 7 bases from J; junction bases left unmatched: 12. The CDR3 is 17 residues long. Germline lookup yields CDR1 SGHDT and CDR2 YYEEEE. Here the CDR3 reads CASSLGIAGGPPGTQYF. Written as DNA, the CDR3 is TGTGCCAGCAGCTTGGGGATAGCGGGAGGCCCCCCTGGGACCCAGTACTTC.

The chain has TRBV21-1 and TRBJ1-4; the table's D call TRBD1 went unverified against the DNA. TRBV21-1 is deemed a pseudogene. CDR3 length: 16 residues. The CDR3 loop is CASIWKRTGGNEKLFF. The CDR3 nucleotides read TGTGCCAGCATTTGGAAAAGGACAGGGGGGAATGAAAAACTGTTTTTT.

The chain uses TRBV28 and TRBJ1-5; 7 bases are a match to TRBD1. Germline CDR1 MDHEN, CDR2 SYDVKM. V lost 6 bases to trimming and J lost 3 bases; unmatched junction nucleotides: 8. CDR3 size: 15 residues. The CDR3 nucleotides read TGTGCCAGCAGGTCGACAGGGACCTTCAATCAGCCCCAGCATTTT. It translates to CASRSTGTFNQPQHF.

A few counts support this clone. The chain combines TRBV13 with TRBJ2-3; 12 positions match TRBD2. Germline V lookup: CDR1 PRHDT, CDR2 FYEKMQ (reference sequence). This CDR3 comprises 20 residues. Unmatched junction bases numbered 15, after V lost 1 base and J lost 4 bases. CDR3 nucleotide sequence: TGTGCCAGCAGCTTAGTTAGTCGGTCTAGCGGGAGGGCCGGCGCAGATACGCAGTATTTT. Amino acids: CASSLVSRSSGRAGADTQYF.

CDR3 in amino acids: CASSQGRVLSYEQYF. The CDR3 DNA sequence: TGCGCCAGCAGCCAAGGGAGGGTGTTGTCCTACGAGCAGTACTTC. This chain links TRBV4-1 with TRBJ2-7; the D gene is possibly TRBD2 (6 bases). V lost 1 base to trimming and J lost 1 base, with 11 bases between them. The CDR3 totals 15 residues. Germline lookup yields CDR1 MGHRA and CDR2 YSYEKL.

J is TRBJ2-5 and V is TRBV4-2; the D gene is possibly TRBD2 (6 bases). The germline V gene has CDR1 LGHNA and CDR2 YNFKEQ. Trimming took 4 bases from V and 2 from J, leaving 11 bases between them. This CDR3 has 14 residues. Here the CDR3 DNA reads TGTGCCAGCAGCCTTTCTAGCGAACAAGAGACCCAGTACTTC. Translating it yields CASSLSSEQETQYF.

Here the CDR3 DNA reads TGTGCCAGCAGTTCTAATGAGCAGTTCTTC. The encoded protein is CASSSNEQFF. V gene TRBV28 combines with J gene TRBJ2-1; no clear D. The CDR3 length is 10 residues. V lost 4 bases and J 7 bases, leaving 2 bases between the germline ends. The V gene's germline CDR1 is MDHEN and CDR2 SYDVKM.

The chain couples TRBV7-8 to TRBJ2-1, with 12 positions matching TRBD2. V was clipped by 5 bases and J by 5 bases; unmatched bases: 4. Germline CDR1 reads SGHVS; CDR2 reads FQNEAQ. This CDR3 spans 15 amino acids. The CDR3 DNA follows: TGTGCCAGCAGCCCTACTAGCGGGAGGCACAATGAGCAGTTCTTC. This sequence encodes CASSPTSGRHNEQFF.

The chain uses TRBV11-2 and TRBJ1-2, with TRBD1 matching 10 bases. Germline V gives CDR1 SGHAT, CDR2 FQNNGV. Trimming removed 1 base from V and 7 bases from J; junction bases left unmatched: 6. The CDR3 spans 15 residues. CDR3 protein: CASSLGDRGWSGYTF. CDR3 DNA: TGTGCCAGCAGCTTAGGGGACAGGGGATGGTCTGGCTACACCTTC.

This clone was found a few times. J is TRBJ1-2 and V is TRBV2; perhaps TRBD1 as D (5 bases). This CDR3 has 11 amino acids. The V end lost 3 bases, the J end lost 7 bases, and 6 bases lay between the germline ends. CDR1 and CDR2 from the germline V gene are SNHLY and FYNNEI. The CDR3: CASSDRGGYTF. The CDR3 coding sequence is TGTGCCAGCAGTGATAGGGGTGGCTACACCTTC. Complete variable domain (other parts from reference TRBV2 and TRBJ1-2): EPEVTQTPSHQVTQMGQEVILRCVPISNHLYFYWYRQILGQKVEFLVSFYNNEISEKSEIFDDQFSVERPDGSNFTLKIRSTKLEDSAMYFCASSDRGGYTFGSGTRLTVV.

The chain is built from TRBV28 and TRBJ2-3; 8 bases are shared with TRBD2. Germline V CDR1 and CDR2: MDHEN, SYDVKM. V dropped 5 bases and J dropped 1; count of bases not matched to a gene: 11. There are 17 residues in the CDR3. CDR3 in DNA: TGTGCCAGCAGTCCAACCCAAGGGCGGGAGGGCACAGATACGCAGTATTTT. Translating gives CASSPTQGREGTDTQYF.

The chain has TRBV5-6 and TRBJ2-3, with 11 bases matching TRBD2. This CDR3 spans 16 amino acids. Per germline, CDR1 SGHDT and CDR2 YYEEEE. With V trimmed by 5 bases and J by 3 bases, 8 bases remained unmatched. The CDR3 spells CASSLRLAGLTDTQYF. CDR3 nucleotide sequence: TGTGCCAGCAGTCTACGACTAGCGGGACTTACAGATACGCAGTATTTT.